This T cell receptor beta chain was recorded in a study of T-cell memory formation after mild COVID-19. On the study more broadly: TCR clusters were mostly donor specific. Study-level findings and limits: Pre-infection memory contained some responding clones, which suggested that cross-reactive memory had joined. Contracting clones, day 15 to 85, had balanced CD4/CD8, and later expanders favored CD4+. CD4+ clones that contracted lay mainly in CM and EM; CD8+ ones lay in EMRA.

The V gene's germline CDR1 is SGHTA and CDR2 FQGNSA. The CDR3 has 15 residues. The V segment lost 4 bases and the J segment 4 bases; nucleotides outside the gene matches: 6. This clonotype was observed a handful of times. Its antigen remains unidentified. MiXCR was run by TCRdb on the 5' RACE reads, yielding one entry per CDR3 protein. The profile shows almost 550,000 distinct CDR3 sequences, around 20% of them singletons. This TCR derives from an adult woman who had mild COVID-19 (a few samples of this study predate the infection). Cell type and time point are not known. The rearrangement joins TRBV7-2 to TRBJ2-5; 10 positions match TRBD2. What was sequenced was PBMCs or a T cell subset sorted from them (not recorded which). This CDR3 is CASSWISGGTETQYF. The CDR3 coding sequence is TGTGCCAGCAGCTGGATTAGCGGGGGGACAGAGACCCAGTACTTC.